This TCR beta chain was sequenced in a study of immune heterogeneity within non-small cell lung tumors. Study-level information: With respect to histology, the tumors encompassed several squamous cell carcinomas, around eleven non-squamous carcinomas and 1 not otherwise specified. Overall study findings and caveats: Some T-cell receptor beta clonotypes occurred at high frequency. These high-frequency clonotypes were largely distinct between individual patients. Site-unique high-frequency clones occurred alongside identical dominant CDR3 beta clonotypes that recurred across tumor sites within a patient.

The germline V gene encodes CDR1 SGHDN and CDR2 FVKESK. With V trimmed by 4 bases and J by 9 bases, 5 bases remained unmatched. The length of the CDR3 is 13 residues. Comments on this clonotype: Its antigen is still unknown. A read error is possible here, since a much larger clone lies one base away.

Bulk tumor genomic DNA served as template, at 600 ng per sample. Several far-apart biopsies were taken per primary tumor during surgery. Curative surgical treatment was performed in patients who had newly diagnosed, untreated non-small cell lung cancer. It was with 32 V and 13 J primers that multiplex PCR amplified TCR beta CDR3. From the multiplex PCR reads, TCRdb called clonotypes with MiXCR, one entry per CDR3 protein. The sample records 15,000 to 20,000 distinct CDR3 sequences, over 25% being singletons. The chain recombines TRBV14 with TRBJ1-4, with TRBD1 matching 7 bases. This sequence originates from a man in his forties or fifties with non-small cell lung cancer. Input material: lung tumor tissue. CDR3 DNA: TGTGCCAGCAGCCGTCGGACAGGCAAAAAACTGTTTTTT. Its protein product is CASSRRTGKKLFF.